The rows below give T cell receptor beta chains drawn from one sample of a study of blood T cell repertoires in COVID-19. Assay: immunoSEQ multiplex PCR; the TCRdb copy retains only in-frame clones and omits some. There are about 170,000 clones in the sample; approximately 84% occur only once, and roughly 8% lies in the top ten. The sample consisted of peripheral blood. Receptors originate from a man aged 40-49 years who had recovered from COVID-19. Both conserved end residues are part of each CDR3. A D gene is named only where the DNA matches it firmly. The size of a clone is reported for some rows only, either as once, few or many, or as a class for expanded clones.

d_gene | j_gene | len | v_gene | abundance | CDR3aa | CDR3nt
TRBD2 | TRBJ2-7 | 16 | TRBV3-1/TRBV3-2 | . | CASSPLNSGGHYEQYF | TGTGCCAGCAGCCCCCTTAACAGCGGGGGCCACTACGAGCAGTACTTC
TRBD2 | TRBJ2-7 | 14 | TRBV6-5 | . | CASSISGRVGEQYF | TGTGCCAGCAGTATTAGCGGGAGGGTCGGAGAGCAGTACTTC
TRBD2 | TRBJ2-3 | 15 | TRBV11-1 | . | CASSLGRGAADTQYF | TGTGCCAGCAGCTTAGGGCGGGGGGCGGCAGATACGCAGTATTTT
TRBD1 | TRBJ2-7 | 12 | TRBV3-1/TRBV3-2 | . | CASGQGPYEQYF | TGTGCCAGCGGACAGGGGCCCTACGAGCAGTACTTC
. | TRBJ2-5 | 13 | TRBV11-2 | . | CASRSTGSETQYF | TGTGCCAGCAGGTCTACAGGGTCGGAGACCCAGTACTTC
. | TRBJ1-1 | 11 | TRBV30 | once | CAWFYNTEAFF | TGTGCCTGGTTTTATAACACTGAAGCTTTCTTT
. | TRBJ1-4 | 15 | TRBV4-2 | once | CASSQEGSLNEKLFF | TGTGCCAGCAGCCAAGAGGGCAGCCTAAATGAAAAACTGTTTTTT
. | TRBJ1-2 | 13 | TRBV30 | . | CAWSPRGNYGYTF | TGTGCCTGGAGCCCCCGGGGTAACTATGGCTACACCTTC
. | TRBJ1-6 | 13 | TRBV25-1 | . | CASVRGNNSPLHF | TGTGCCAGCGTTCGAGGGAATAATTCACCCCTCCACTTT
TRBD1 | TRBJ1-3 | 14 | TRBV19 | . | CASSEQGSGNTIYF | TGTGCCAGTAGCGAACAGGGGTCTGGAAACACCATATATTTT